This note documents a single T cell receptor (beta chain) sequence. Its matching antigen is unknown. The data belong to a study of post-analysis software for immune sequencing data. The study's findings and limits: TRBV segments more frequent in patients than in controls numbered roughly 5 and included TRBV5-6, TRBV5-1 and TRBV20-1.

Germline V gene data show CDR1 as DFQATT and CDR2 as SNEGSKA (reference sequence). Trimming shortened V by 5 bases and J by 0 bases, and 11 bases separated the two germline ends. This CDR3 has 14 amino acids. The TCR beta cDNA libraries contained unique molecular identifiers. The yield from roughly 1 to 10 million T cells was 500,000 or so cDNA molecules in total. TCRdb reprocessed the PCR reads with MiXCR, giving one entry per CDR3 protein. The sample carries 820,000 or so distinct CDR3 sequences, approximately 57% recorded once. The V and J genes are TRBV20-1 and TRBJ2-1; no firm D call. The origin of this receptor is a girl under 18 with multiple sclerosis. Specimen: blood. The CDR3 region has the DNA TGCAGTGCTGCCGTAAGAAGCTCCTACAATGAGCAGTTCTTC. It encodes CSAAVRSSYNEQFF.